The rows below give T cell receptor beta chains drawn from one sample of a study of blood T cell repertoires in COVID-19. Sequenced by immunoSEQ multiplex PCR; TCRdb stores in-frame clones only, minus some. This sample has around 95,000 clones, with roughly nine tenths found just once. The sequencing input was peripheral blood. Receptors originate from a man between 50 and 59 years old with acute or convalescent COVID-19. CDR3s include the opening cysteine and the closing phenylalanine or tryptophan. A D gene is named only where the DNA matches it firmly. Not every row has a clone size; where given, it reads once, few, many or a size class.

d_call,clone_size,j_call,v_call,cdr3_nt,cdr3_aa
NA,NA,TRBJ2-3,TRBV19,TGTGCCAGTAAGGACAGCTCAAGCACAGATACGCAGTATTTT,CASKDSSSTDTQYF
NA,NA,TRBJ2-7,TRBV19,TGTGCCAGTAGTATGGGCCAGTACGAGCAGTACTTC,CASSMGQYEQYF
TRBD1,NA,TRBJ2-7,TRBV19,TGTGCCAGTAGTATCGGGACAGGCGCTACCTACGAGCAGTACTTC,CASSIGTGATYEQYF
TRBD1,once,TRBJ2-1,TRBV3-1/TRBV3-2,TGTGCCAGCAGCGCTTGGACAGGGGCTGGCAATGAGCAGTTCTTC,CASSAWTGAGNEQFF
NA,NA,TRBJ1-1,TRBV13,TGTGCCAGCAGCTATCCTCGGGGGAAGAACACTGAAGCTTTCTTT,CASSYPRGKNTEAFF
TRBD1,few,TRBJ1-1,TRBV5-1,TGCGCCAGCAGCGGAAACGGACAGGGAGCCACTGAAGCTTTCTTT,CASSGNGQGATEAFF
NA,NA,TRBJ2-2,TRBV24-1,TGTGCCACCAGTGACCTTCTGTTTGAGACACCCACCGGGGAGCTGTTTTTT,CATSDLLFETPTGELFF
TRBD2,once,TRBJ2-7,TRBV3-1/TRBV3-2,TGTGCCAGCAGCCGACTCACTAGCGGCGTATCCTACGAGCAGTACTTC,CASSRLTSGVSYEQYF
NA,once,TRBJ1-5,TRBV6-5,TGTGCCAGCAGGGTCAGGGATAATAGCAATCAGCCCCAGCATTTT,CASRVRDNSNQPQHF
TRBD1,NA,TRBJ2-1,TRBV4-1,TGCGCCAGCAGCCAAGGGGACAGGGTCAATGAGCAGTTCTTC,CASSQGDRVNEQFF
TRBD2,NA,TRBJ2-1,TRBV27,TGTGCCAGCAGTTTATCCGTCGGACTAGCGGGGTACAATGAGCAGTTCTTC,CASSLSVGLAGYNEQFF
NA,NA,TRBJ2-3,TRBV19,TGTGCCAGTAGTCGAACACCCGCAGATACGCAGTATTTT,CASSRTPADTQYF
NA,NA,TRBJ2-3,TRBV9,TGTGCCAGCAGCGTAGTCGGAGGCACAGATACGCAGTATTTT,CASSVVGGTDTQYF
NA,NA,TRBJ2-3,TRBV18,TGTGCCAGCTCGCCTTATGGACAGCCAGATACGCAGTATTTT,CASSPYGQPDTQYF
TRBD1,NA,TRBJ2-5,TRBV6-6,TGTGCCAGCAGTTACCTTCCGACAGGGCGGGAGACCCAGTACTTC,CASSYLPTGRETQYF
NA,NA,TRBJ2-7,TRBV6-5,TGTGCCAGCAGTTACTCGATGTCCAGGGTTTCCTACGAGCAGTACTTC,CASSYSMSRVSYEQYF
NA,NA,TRBJ1-5,TRBV11-2,TGTGCCAGCAGCTCGAGCGCCAATCAGCCCCAGCATTTT,CASSSSANQPQHF
TRBD1,NA,TRBJ1-4,TRBV6-2/TRBV6-3,TGTGCCAGCATCCCACCCGGGACAGTGCTCCATACTAATGAAAAACTGTTTTTT,CASIPPGTVLHTNEKLFF
NA,NA,TRBJ1-5,TRBV27,TGTGCCAGCAGTTTAAGCGGAGGATTCAGCAATCAGCCCCAGCATTTT,CASSLSGGFSNQPQHF
NA,once,TRBJ1-5,TRBV19,TGTGCCAGTAGATTGCAGGGGCATAGCAATCAGCCCCAGCATTTT,CASRLQGHSNQPQHF
NA,NA,TRBJ1-5,TRBV10-2,TGCGCCAGCAGTGAGGGCAGGGGCCTTATGGGCAATCAGCCCCAGCATTTT,CASSEGRGLMGNQPQHF
NA,NA,TRBJ2-2,TRBV7-9,TGTGCCAGCAGCAGACAGGCGTCCACCGGGGAGCTGTTTTTT,CASSRQASTGELFF
NA,NA,TRBJ1-6,TRBV18,TGTGCCAGCTCACCACAGGGGGACGGAAATTCACCCCTCCACTTT,CASSPQGDGNSPLHF
NA,NA,TRBJ1-3,TRBV9,TGTGCCAGCAGCTCCAGTGGTTGGGCAGCTGGAAACACCATATATTTT,CASSSSGWAAGNTIYF
TRBD1,NA,TRBJ2-5,TRBV5-1,TGCGCCAGCACTCCGGGGACAGGGGCTGTGGAGACCCAGTACTTC,CASTPGTGAVETQYF
TRBD2,NA,TRBJ2-3,TRBV15,TGTGCCACCAGCAGACCCACTAGCGGGAGGGCCAGGGATACGCAGTATTTT,CATSRPTSGRARDTQYF
NA,NA,TRBJ2-1,TRBV7-8,TGTGCCAGCAGCTTAGTTGCGGGTGATTACAATGAGCAGTTCTTC,CASSLVAGDYNEQFF
NA,NA,TRBJ1-1,TRBV18,TGTGCCAGCTCAGTACAGATGCCTGAAGCTTTCTTT,CASSVQMPEAFF
TRBD2,NA,TRBJ2-2,TRBV5-1,TGCGCCAGCAGTTCACTAGCGGGAAACGGGGAGCTGTTTTTT,CASSSLAGNGELFF
NA,NA,TRBJ1-1,TRBV30,TGTGCCTCCCACTCCAGGCGGAACACTGAAGCTTTCTTT,CASHSRRNTEAFF
NA,NA,TRBJ2-7,TRBV6-5,TGTGCCAGCAAATCACAAGGGGCCTCCTACGAGCAGTACTTC,CASKSQGASYEQYF
NA,NA,TRBJ2-7,TRBV21-1,TGTGCCAGCAGCTCCCGAGGGACTAGCGGGAGACGGTACGAGCAGTACTTC,CASSSRGTSGRRYEQYF
NA,NA,TRBJ2-1,TRBV7-8,TGTGCCAGCAGTCCCAGGGGAGAGGGCCCCTACAATGAGCAGTTCTTC,CASSPRGEGPYNEQFF
TRBD1,NA,TRBJ2-1,TRBV9,TGTGCCAGCAGCCCGGGACAGGGACCCCACAATGAGCAGTTCTTC,CASSPGQGPHNEQFF
NA,NA,TRBJ2-2,TRBV18,TGTGCCAGCTCACCCGGACAGCCAGCGAGGGAGCTGTTTTTT,CASSPGQPARELFF
TRBD2,NA,TRBJ2-7,TRBV5-8,TGTGCCAGCAGCTTCGGTAGCGGGAGGGCCGGGAACGAGCAGTACTTC,CASSFGSGRAGNEQYF